A single sample gave rise to the 7 T cell receptor beta chains below, sequenced in a study of T cell repertoires in cytomegalovirus infection (dated 2019 in TCRdb). The treatment or condition label, as the study defines it: in vitro stimulation with specific CMV peptide epitopes to enrich CMV-specific T cells. These receptors lack a known antigen. The sequencing machine was an Illumina HiSeq 1500. TCRdb reran the public reads through fastp at Q25 and MiXCR, keeping productive beta chains. Rows are unified per CDR3 protein, each entry keeping the most common DNA and genes. Across this sample there are tens of thousands of distinct CDR3 sequences, with 45% to 55% seen only once. Approximately 95% of the sample goes to the ten largest clones. Sequences were derived from CD8+ T cells from cultured PBMCs, sampled from culture after CMV antigen stimulation. The origin of the receptors is a human donor in good health (CMV status not recorded). Some clones in this sample may be carry-over from other donors' samples.

The genes are TRBV27 and TRBJ2-3, with TRBD2 identical over 14 bases. There are 17 residues in the CDR3. Germline V gene lookup returns CDR1 MNHEY and CDR2 SMNVEV (reference sequence). The junction had 8 bases not matched to a gene; V was cut back by 4 bases and J by 5 bases. The CDR3: CASSSWTSGGLGDTQYF. The CDR3, as DNA: TGTGCCAGCAGTTCTTGGACTAGCGGGGGGCTAGGAGATACGCAGTATTTT.

The rearrangement joins TRBV9 to TRBJ2-3; D might be TRBD1 (6 bases). Germline V gene sequence: CDR1 SGDLS, CDR2 YYNGEE. Trimming cost V 0 bases and J 7 bases, with 9 bases left between them. The CDR3 runs to 13 residues. The CDR3 is CASSVDGTYTQYF. The CDR3, as DNA: TGTGCCAGCAGCGTAGATGGGACATATACGCAGTATTTT. The variable domain in full, with the rest retrieved from reference TRBV9 and TRBJ2-3, is DSGVTQTPKHLITATGQRVTLRCSPRSGDLSVYWYQQSLDQGLQFLIQYYNGEERAKGNILERFSAQQFPDLHSELNLSSLELGDSALYFCASSVDGTYTQYFGPGTRLTVL.

The CDR3 region has the DNA TGTGCCAGCAGCTTAATGGCAGGGAAATACAATGAGCAGTTCTTC. Translated: CASSLMAGKYNEQFF. This chain connects TRBV7-4 to TRBJ2-1; perhaps TRBD1 as D (5 bases). The germline CDR1 and CDR2 sequences are SGHVT and SQSDAQ. Trimming shortened V by 2 bases and J by 4 bases, and 12 bases separated the two germline ends. The CDR3 totals 15 residues.

This clonotype has a handful of counts. The chain has TRBV10-3 and TRBJ2-7; 8 nucleotides agree with TRBD1. The CDR3 is made up of 17 amino acids. In germline, CDR1 is ENHRY, CDR2 SYGVKD. V lost 3 bases to trimming and J lost 3 bases; unmatched junction nucleotides: 13. DNA of the CDR3: TGTGCCATCAGTGATGTTGAGGCAAGGACAGGGAGCTACGAGCAGTACTTC. Residues: CAISDVEARTGSYEQYF.

The chain combines TRBV5-1 with TRBJ1-5; D is unresolved. Germline V gene sequence: CDR1 SGHRS, CDR2 YFSETQ. Trimming took 0 bases from V and 5 from J, leaving 9 bases between them. This CDR3 comprises 14 residues. DNA for the CDR3: TGCGCCAGCAGCTTGGACAGCGACTATCAGCCCCAGCATTTT. Its protein product is CASSLDSDYQPQHF.

There are a few counts of this clonotype. The chain links TRBV7-8 to TRBJ1-1; D remains unclear. CDR1 and CDR2 from the germline V gene are SGHVS and FQNEAQ. V lost 1 base and J 7 bases, leaving 7 bases between the germline ends. The CDR3 totals 12 residues. The CDR3 region has the DNA TGTGCCAGCAGCTTAGGAGGGAATGAAGCTTTCTTT. Its translation: CASSLGGNEAFF.

This chain links TRBV2 with TRBJ2-2; the match to TRBD2 covers 10 bases. The CDR3 runs 16 residues. Germline assignment: CDR1 SNHLY and CDR2 FYNNEI. J gave up 1 base and V 2 bases, and 1 base lay outside the gene matches. The CDR3 sequence is CASSESSGGNTGELFF. The CDR3 DNA reads as TGTGCCAGCAGTGAATCTAGCGGGGGGAACACCGGGGAGCTGTTTTTT.